The present T cell receptor (beta chain) was sequenced within a study of T cells in Graves' hyperthyroidism and ophthalmopathy. Participants, patients aged 18 to 65, had newly diagnosed hyperthyroidism with a duration under 2 months. Orbital computed tomography and thyroid ultrasound, together with serum TRAb and thyroxine and clinical symptoms, were used for diagnoses. Study outcomes and limitations: Most thyroid clonotypes expanded above 0.001 were also detected in blood.

From RNA transcripts, TCR beta CDR3 regions were amplified. HTBI primers drove first-round RT-PCR of the TCR CDR3. A single record per CDR3 protein comes from TCRdb applying MiXCR to the multiplex PCR reads. The repertoire holds 450,000 to 650,000 distinct CDR3 sequences, with roughly 20% as singletons. This clonotype has at least ten counts. Its antigen is currently unknown. The CDR3 has 13 amino acids. V was trimmed by 2 bases and J by 5 bases, leaving 12 bases between them. Germline V CDR1 and CDR2: GTSNPN, SVGIG (reference sequence). This sequence was found in a man younger than 35 with Graves' hyperthyroidism. The chain uses TRBV30 and TRBJ1-2; D ambiguous. The sequenced material came from blood. CDR3 nucleotide sequence: TGTGCCTGGAGTTTGACCCAACCATATGGCTACACCTTC. This codes for CAWSLTQPYGYTF.